A selection of T cell receptor beta chains follows, all from one sample in a study of control samples from healthy donors and cancer patients. The table came from immunoSEQ multiplex PCR; TCRdb's copy has only in-frame clones and leaves some out. In the table there are roughly 130,000 clones, 70% to 90% of which are singletons. Sequenced: blood. All receptors come from a woman in her twenties or thirties in good health. Both conserved end residues are part of each CDR3. Clone size is shown for a subset of rows, as once, few, many or a class of expanded clone.

-,11,TRBV3-1/TRBV3-2,CASSQGNEQYF
-,13,TRBV2,CASNFWSDETQYF
-,12,TRBV7-2,CASSPQTDTQYF
-,16,TRBV4-2,CASSQEARGANTEAFF
-,14,TRBV7-2,CASSPEGGLREQYF
-,12,TRBV29-1,CSSRDRAETQYF
-,15,TRBV3-1/TRBV3-2,CASTAGASSGNTIYF
-,16,TRBV6-6,CASSSHRGEGNQPQHF
-,14,TRBV19,CASSIGQTTDTQYF
-,13,TRBV7-9,CASSLAGNTEAFF
-,11,TRBV5-6,CASSSYYEQYF
-,15,TRBV7-2,CASSLAGRVGEKLFF
-,13,TRBV6-4,CASSVMVNTEAFF
-,15,TRBV28,CASSLGTGTLNTIYF
-,16,TRBV5-5,CASSLAPAESTDTQYF
once,15,TRBV3-1/TRBV3-2,CASSPLRQGQETQYF
-,12,TRBV19,CASKGTPYGYTF
-,17,TRBV2,CASSDPSGRANTGELFF